Listed below are T cell receptor beta chains from one sample, sequenced in a study of blood T cell repertoires in COVID-19. Profiling relied on immunoSEQ multiplex PCR, and the TCRdb table lists in-frame clones only, not all of them. This sample has under 200,000 clones; 82% occur once, and the top ten carry less than 20%. The specimen was PBMCs or T cells enriched from blood (not recorded which). The receptors shown here come from a man aged 55 to 70 who had recovered from COVID-19. The CDR3 runs from the conserved cysteine through the conserved F or W. Each record gives: D gene, V gene, clone size, J gene, CDR3 protein, CDR3 DNA. The D gene is left open where the match is weak. Clone size, where shown, is once, few, many, or a class for clones that have expanded.

.	TRBV6-5	.	TRBJ2-3	CASSPSRGTDTQYF	TGTGCCAGCAGTCCTTCCCGCGGCACAGATACGCAGTATTTT
TRBD2	TRBV9	.	TRBJ2-3	CASSDSGGEGTDTQYF	TGTGCCAGCAGCGATAGCGGGGGGGAGGGCACAGATACGCAGTATTTT
.	TRBV21-1	.	TRBJ1-5	CASRLPRDRDFWGNQPQHF	TGTGCCAGCAGACTCCCCCGGGACAGGGATTTTTGGGGCAATCAGCCCCAGCATTTT
TRBD1	TRBV5-4	.	TRBJ2-1	CAGQSRDRAGGSYNEQFF	TGTGCCGGACAGTCCCGGGACAGGGCCGGAGGGTCCTACAATGAGCAGTTCTTC
.	TRBV18	few	TRBJ1-2	CASSPRDAGGYTF	TGTGCCAGCTCACCGCGGGACGCTGGGGGCTACACCTTC
.	TRBV28	.	TRBJ2-3	CASSPSVGTDTQYF	TGTGCCAGCAGCCCTAGTGTGGGCACAGATACGCAGTATTTT
.	TRBV12-1	few	TRBJ2-7	CASGIAERQYEQYF	TGTGCCAGCGGTATTGCAGAGCGCCAATACGAGCAGTACTTC
.	TRBV28	.	TRBJ1-1	CASSFPPTGSTEAFF	TGTGCCAGCAGTTTCCCCCCCACAGGGAGCACTGAAGCTTTCTTT
TRBD1	TRBV5-5	once	TRBJ2-6	CASSPRQGAPLSGANVLTF	TGTGCCAGCAGCCCGAGACAGGGAGCGCCTCTCTCTGGGGCCAACGTCCTGACTTTC
TRBD2	TRBV7-2	.	TRBJ2-3	CASSLAPAGVLDTQYF	TGTGCCAGCAGCTTAGCGCCAGCGGGAGTTCTAGATACGCAGTATTTT
.	TRBV9	.	TRBJ2-5	CASSGPLKETQYF	TGTGCCAGCAGCGGGCCCCTGAAAGAGACCCAGTACTTC
TRBD2	TRBV5-4	.	TRBJ2-1	CASSPGTSRDNEQFF	TGTGCCAGCAGCCCTGGGACTAGCCGGGACAATGAGCAGTTCTTC
TRBD1	TRBV5-4	few	TRBJ1-6	CASSRPLIGTGGSNSPLHF	TGTGCCAGCAGCCGCCCCCTCATCGGGACAGGGGGAAGTAATTCACCCCTCCACTTT
.	TRBV21-1	.	TRBJ2-1	CASQSKVGGGSSYNEQFF	.
.	TRBV18	few	TRBJ2-7	CASSAGLSYEQYF	TGTGCCAGCTCAGCGGGACTTTCCTACGAGCAGTACTTC
.	TRBV12-3/TRBV12-4	.	TRBJ1-2	CASSFQGSHGYTF	TGTGCCAGCAGTTTTCAGGGGTCCCATGGCTACACCTTC
TRBD1	TRBV5-1	.	TRBJ2-7	CASSLDRGSGGQYF	TGCGCCAGCAGCTTGGACAGGGGGTCCGGTGGGCAGTACTTC
TRBD1	TRBV6-1	.	TRBJ1-1	CASSEEGQRTEAFF	TGTGCCAGCAGTGAAGAGGGACAGCGCACTGAAGCTTTCTTT
.	TRBV6-5	.	TRBJ2-7	CASSVTGNYEQYF	TGTGCCAGCAGCGTGACAGGAAACTACGAGCAGTACTTC
TRBD2	TRBV7-9	.	TRBJ2-7	CASSFSPSGGSYEQYF	TGTGCCAGCAGCTTCAGCCCTAGCGGGGGATCCTACGAGCAGTACTTC
.	TRBV5-1	.	TRBJ1-2	CASSVTERMNYGYTF	TGCGCCAGCAGCGTGACAGAGAGAATGAACTATGGCTACACCTTC
TRBD1	TRBV5-1	.	TRBJ1-2	CASSLGDRGLRSGYTF	TGCGCCAGCAGCTTGGGAGACAGGGGGCTACGTAGTGGCTACACCTTC
.	TRBV9	.	TRBJ2-1	CASSVRLGGYNEQFF	TGTGCCAGCAGCGTTAGACTAGGAGGCTACAATGAGCAGTTCTTC